The subject of this entry is one TCR beta chain. Antigen: not known. The data derive from a study of CD4 T cells in relation to SARS-CoV-2 and coronaviruses. The data were produced by immunoSEQ multiplex PCR, yet TCRdb's version contains in-frame clones alone and is incomplete. The sample has around 16,000 clones; 78% are singletons. CD4+ T cells from unexposed donors were obtained before the COVID-19 pandemic (2011-2018). CD4+ T cells were isolated from the cells after more than nine days of culture. The junction had 3 bases not matched to a gene; V was cut back by 3 bases and J by 2 bases. Germline CDR1 MNHNS, CDR2 SASEGT. CDR3 length: 14 amino acids.

This TCR derives from a human donor in good health. Specimen: CD4+ T cells from PBMCs, cultured in vitro. V gene TRBV6-1 combines with J gene TRBJ2-5, with 7 bases that match TRBD1. This CDR3 reads CASSDETGQETQYF. In DNA, the CDR3 is TGTGCCAGCAGTGACGAGACAGGGCAAGAGACCCAGTACTTC.